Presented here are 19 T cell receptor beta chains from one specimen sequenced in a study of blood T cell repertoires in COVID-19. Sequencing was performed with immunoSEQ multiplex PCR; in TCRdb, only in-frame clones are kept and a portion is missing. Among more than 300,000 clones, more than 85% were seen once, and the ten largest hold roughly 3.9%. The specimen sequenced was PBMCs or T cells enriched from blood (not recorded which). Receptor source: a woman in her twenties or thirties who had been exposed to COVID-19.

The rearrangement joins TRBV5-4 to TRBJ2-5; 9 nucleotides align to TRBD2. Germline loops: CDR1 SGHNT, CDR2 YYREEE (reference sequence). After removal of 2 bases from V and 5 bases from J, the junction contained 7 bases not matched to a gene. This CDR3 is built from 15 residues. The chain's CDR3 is CASSFGASGAETQYF. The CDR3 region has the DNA TGTGCCAGCAGCTTCGGTGCTAGCGGGGCGGAGACCCAGTACTTC.

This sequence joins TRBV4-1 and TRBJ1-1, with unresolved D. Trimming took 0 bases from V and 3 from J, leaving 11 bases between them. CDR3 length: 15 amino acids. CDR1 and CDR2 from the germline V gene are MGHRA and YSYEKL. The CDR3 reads CASSQDPQDDTEAFF. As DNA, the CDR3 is TGCGCCAGCAGCCAAGATCCCCAGGATGACACTGAAGCTTTCTTT.

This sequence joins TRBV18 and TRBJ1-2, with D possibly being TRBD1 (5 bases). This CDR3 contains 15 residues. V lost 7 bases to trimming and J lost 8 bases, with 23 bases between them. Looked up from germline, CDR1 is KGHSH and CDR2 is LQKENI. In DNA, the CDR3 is TGTGCCAGCTTACGATTTGGACGGGAGGGGTGGGGCTACACCTTC. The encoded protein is CASLRFGREGWGYTF.

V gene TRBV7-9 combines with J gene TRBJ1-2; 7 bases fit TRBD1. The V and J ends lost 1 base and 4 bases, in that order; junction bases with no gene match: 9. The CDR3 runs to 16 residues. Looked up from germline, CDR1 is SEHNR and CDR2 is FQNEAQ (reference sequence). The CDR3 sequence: CASSLVNRGNPYGYTF. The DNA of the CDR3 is TGTGCCAGCAGCTTAGTAAACAGGGGCAACCCCTATGGCTACACCTTC.

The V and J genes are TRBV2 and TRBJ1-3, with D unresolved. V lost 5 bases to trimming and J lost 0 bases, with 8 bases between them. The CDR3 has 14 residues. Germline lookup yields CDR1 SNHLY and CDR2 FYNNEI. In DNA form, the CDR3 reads TGTGCCAGCAGTCTGGGCAGCTCTGGAAACACCATATATTTT. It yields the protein CASSLGSSGNTIYF.

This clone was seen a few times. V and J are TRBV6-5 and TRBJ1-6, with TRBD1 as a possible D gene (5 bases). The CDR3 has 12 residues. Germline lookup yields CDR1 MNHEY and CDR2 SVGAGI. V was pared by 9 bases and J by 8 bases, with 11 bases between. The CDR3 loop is CASGRDYSPLHF. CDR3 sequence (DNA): TGTGCCAGTGGACGGGACTATTCACCCCTCCACTTT.

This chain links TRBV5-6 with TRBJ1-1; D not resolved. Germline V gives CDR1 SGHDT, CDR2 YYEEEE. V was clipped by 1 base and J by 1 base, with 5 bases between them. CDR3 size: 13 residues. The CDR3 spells CASSLPGNTEAFF. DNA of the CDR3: TGTGCCAGCAGCTTGCCCGGGAACACTGAAGCTTTCTTT.

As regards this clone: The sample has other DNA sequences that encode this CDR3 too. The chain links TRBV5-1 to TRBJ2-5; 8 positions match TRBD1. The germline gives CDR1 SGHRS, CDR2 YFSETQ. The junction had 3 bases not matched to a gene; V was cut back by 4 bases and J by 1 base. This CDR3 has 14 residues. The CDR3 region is CASSTGQGQETQYF. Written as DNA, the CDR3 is TGCGCCAGCAGCACTGGACAGGGCCAAGAGACCCAGTACTTC.

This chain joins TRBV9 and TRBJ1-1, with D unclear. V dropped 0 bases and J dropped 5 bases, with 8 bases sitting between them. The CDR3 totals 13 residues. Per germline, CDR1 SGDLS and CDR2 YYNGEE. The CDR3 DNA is TGTGCCAGCAGCGTAGCGGGGTCTACTGAAGCTTTCTTT. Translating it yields CASSVAGSTEAFF.

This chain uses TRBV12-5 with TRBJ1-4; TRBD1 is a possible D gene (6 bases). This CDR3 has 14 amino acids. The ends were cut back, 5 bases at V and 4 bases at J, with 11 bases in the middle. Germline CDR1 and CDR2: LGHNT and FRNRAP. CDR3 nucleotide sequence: TGTGCTAGTGGTCCAGGGACACTTAATGAAAAACTGTTTTTT. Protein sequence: CASGPGTLNEKLFF.

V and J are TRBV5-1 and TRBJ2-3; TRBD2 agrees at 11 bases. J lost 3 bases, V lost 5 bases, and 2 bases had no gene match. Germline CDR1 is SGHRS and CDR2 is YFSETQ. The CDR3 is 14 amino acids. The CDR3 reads CASSSGGETDTQYF. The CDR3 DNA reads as TGCGCCAGCAGTAGCGGGGGGGAGACAGATACGCAGTATTTT.

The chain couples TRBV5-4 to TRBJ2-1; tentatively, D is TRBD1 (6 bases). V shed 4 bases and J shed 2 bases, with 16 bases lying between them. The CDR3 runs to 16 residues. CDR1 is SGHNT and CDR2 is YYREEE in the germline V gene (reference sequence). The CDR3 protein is CASSPRAGAPYNEQFF. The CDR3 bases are TGTGCCAGCAGCCCAAGGGCAGGGGCCCCCTACAATGAGCAGTTCTTC.

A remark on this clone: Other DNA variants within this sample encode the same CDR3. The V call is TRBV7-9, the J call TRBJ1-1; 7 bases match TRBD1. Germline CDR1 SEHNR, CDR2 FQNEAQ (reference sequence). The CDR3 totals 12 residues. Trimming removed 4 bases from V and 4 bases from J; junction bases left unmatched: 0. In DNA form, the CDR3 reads TGTGCCAGCAGCTCAGGGGGCACTGAAGCTTTCTTT. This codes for CASSSGGTEAFF.

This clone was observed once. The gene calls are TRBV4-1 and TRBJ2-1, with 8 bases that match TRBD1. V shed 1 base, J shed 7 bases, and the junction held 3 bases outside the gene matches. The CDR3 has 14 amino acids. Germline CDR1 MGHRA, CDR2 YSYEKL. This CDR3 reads CASSQGWTGNEQFF. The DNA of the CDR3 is TGCGCCAGCAGCCAAGGTTGGACAGGGAATGAGCAGTTCTTC.

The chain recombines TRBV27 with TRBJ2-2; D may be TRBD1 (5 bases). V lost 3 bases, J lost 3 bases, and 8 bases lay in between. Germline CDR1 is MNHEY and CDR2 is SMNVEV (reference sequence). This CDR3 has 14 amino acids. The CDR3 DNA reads TGTGCCAGCAGTTTCATAGGGGACACCGGGGAGCTGTTTTTT. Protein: CASSFIGDTGELFF.

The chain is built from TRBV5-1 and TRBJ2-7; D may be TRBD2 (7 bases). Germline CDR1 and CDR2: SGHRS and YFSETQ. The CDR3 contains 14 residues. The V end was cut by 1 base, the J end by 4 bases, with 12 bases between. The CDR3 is CASSLRGAKYEQYF. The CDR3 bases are TGCGCCAGCAGCTTGCGGGGGGCCAAATACGAGCAGTACTTC.

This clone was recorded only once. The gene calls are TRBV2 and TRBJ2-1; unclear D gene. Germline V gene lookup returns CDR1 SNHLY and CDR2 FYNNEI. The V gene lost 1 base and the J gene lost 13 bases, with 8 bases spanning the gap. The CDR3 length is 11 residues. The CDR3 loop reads CASSEVLAQFF. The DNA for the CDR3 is TGTGCCAGCAGTGAAGTTCTGGCTCAGTTCTTC.

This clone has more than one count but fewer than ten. CDR3 nucleotide sequence: TGTGCCAGCAAAATCACAGGGGGGGATACGCAGTATTTT. It translates to CASKITGGDTQYF. This chain uses TRBV27 with TRBJ2-3; TRBD1 matches 8 bases. The ends lost 7 bases at V and 6 bases at J; junction bases unmatched: 6. The germline V gene encodes CDR1 MNHEY and CDR2 SMNVEV (reference sequence). The CDR3 totals 13 residues.

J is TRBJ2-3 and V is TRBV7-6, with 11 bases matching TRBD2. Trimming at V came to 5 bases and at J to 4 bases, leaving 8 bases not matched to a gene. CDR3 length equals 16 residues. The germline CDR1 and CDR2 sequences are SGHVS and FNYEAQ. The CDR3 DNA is TGTGCCAGCAGCCCTAGCGGGGGGACTACTTCAGATACGCAGTATTTT. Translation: CASSPSGGTTSDTQYF.